The rows below give T cell receptor beta chains drawn from one sample of a study of vaccination and CD4 T cells after COVID-19. TCRdb re-derived calls from the PCR reads in MiXCR, one entry per CDR3 protein. This table holds about 21,000 distinct CDR3 sequences, around three fifths found once. The specimen was CD4+ T cells from blood, collected before SARS-CoV-2 vaccination. Source of these receptors: a human donor who had recovered from COVID-19. The CDR3 runs from the conserved cysteine through the conserved F or W. The order of the fields is clone size, D gene, V gene, J gene, CDR3 protein, CDR3 DNA. D genes are given only for firm matches. Size is omitted from some rows. Given values are once, few, many or a class for expanded clones.

abundance: .; d_gene: TRBD1; v_gene: TRBV28; j_gene: TRBJ1-2; CDR3aa: CASSDRDRGYGYTF; CDR3nt: TGTGCCAGCAGCGATCGGGACAGGGGATATGGCTACACCTTC
abundance: .; d_gene: TRBD2; v_gene: TRBV7-3; j_gene: TRBJ2-2; CDR3aa: CASSPLAGAVGTGELFF; CDR3nt: TGTGCCAGCAGCCCCCTAGCGGGAGCAGTTGGGACCGGGGAGCTGTTTTTT
abundance: .; d_gene: .; v_gene: TRBV7-9; j_gene: TRBJ1-2; CDR3aa: CASSEGLDGYTF; CDR3nt: TGTGCCAGCAGCGAGGGATTGGATGGCTACACCTTC
abundance: .; d_gene: .; v_gene: TRBV11-3; j_gene: TRBJ2-5; CDR3aa: CASSLGAREKPDETQYF; CDR3nt: TGTGCCAGCAGCTTAGGAGCCCGGGAAAAACCGGATGAGACCCAGTACTTC
abundance: few; d_gene: .; v_gene: TRBV27; j_gene: TRBJ2-3; CDR3aa: CASSRRLGTDTQYF; CDR3nt: TGTGCCAGCAGTCGGCGACTAGGCACAGATACGCAGTATTTT
abundance: .; d_gene: .; v_gene: TRBV20-1; j_gene: TRBJ1-5; CDR3aa: CSASPGDNQPQHF; CDR3nt: TGCAGTGCTAGTCCGGGCGACAATCAGCCCCAGCATTTT
abundance: .; d_gene: .; v_gene: TRBV20-1; j_gene: TRBJ2-3; CDR3aa: CSARGTSTDTQYF; CDR3nt: TGCAGTGCTAGAGGGACTAGCACAGATACGCAGTATTTT
abundance: .; d_gene: TRBD2; v_gene: TRBV19; j_gene: TRBJ2-7; CDR3aa: CASSIGGGYEQYF; CDR3nt: TGTGCCAGTAGTATTGGCGGGGGCTACGAGCAGTACTTC
abundance: once; d_gene: .; v_gene: TRBV6-5; j_gene: TRBJ2-2; CDR3aa: CASSYIPGELFF; CDR3nt: TGTGCCAGCAGTTATATCCCCGGGGAGCTGTTTTTT
abundance: .; d_gene: .; v_gene: TRBV19; j_gene: TRBJ1-1; CDR3aa: CASSLARGWEAFF; CDR3nt: TGTGCCAGTAGTCTCGCCAGGGGATGGGAAGCTTTCTTT
abundance: .; d_gene: TRBD2; v_gene: TRBV20-1; j_gene: TRBJ2-3; CDR3aa: CSATRSPYRSSGSESTDTQYF; CDR3nt: TGCAGTGCTACTAGATCGCCATACCGCTCTAGCGGGAGTGAGAGCACAGATACGCAGTATTTT
abundance: .; d_gene: .; v_gene: TRBV28; j_gene: TRBJ2-6; CDR3aa: CASRTQGSGANVLTF; CDR3nt: TGTGCCAGCCGAACACAGGGCTCTGGGGCCAACGTCCTGACTTTC
abundance: .; d_gene: .; v_gene: TRBV20-1; j_gene: TRBJ1-1; CDR3aa: CSAAGAANTEAFF; CDR3nt: TGCAGTGCCGCCGGGGCAGCGAACACTGAAGCTTTCTTT
abundance: .; d_gene: TRBD2; v_gene: TRBV20-1; j_gene: TRBJ2-3; CDR3aa: CSAVPGLAGGQFTDTQYF; CDR3nt: TGCAGTGCAGTACCGGGACTAGCGGGAGGGCAGTTTACAGATACGCAGTATTTT
abundance: .; d_gene: .; v_gene: TRBV21-1; j_gene: TRBJ2-3; CDR3aa: CASSKDRTSGIVGHIDTQYF; CDR3nt: TGTGCCAGCAGCAAAGATAGGACTAGCGGGATAGTGGGCCACATAGATACGCAGTATTTT
abundance: .; d_gene: .; v_gene: TRBV5-1; j_gene: TRBJ1-5; CDR3aa: CASSTEVDQPQHF; CDR3nt: TGCGCCAGCAGCACGGAGGTGGATCAGCCCCAGCATTTT
abundance: .; d_gene: .; v_gene: TRBV28; j_gene: TRBJ2-5; CDR3aa: CASQQLETQYF; CDR3nt: TGTGCCAGCCAGCAGTTAGAGACCCAGTACTTC
abundance: .; d_gene: TRBD1; v_gene: TRBV15; j_gene: TRBJ1-3; CDR3aa: CATSRDWGQSSGNTIYF; CDR3nt: TGTGCCACCAGCAGAGATTGGGGACAGAGCTCTGGAAACACCATATATTTT
abundance: .; d_gene: TRBD1; v_gene: TRBV6-4; j_gene: TRBJ1-5; CDR3aa: CASIMQGGNSNQPQHF; CDR3nt: TGTGCCAGCATAATGCAGGGGGGCAATAGCAATCAGCCCCAGCATTTT